Listed below are T cell receptor beta chains from one sample, sequenced in a study of a mutant IDH1 vaccine in newly diagnosed glioma. The method was immunoSEQ multiplex PCR; TCRdb's version includes in-frame clones alone and lacks a portion of them. Of tens of thousands of clones in the sample, around 80% were seen once. For these TCRs, the target antigens are not known. The material sequenced was PBMCs, taken from a glioma patient whose treatment included an IDH1 peptide vaccine. The receptors were gathered from a man between 35 and 55 years old with glioma. The CDR3 runs from the conserved cysteine through the conserved F or W. D genes are given only for firm matches. Clone size is stated in some rows and not others, as once, few, many or a class when expanded.

clone_size: -
v_call: TRBV5-6
d_call: TRBD1
j_call: TRBJ2-2
cdr3_aa: CASSWIQGTGELFF
cdr3_nt: TGTGCCAGCAGCTGGATACAGGGGACCGGGGAGCTGTTTTTT

clone_size: -
v_call: TRBV12-5
d_call: -
j_call: TRBJ2-2
cdr3_aa: CASGLVGRELFF
cdr3_nt: TGTGCTAGTGGTTTGGTGGGGAGGGAGCTGTTTTTT

clone_size: -
v_call: TRBV6-1
d_call: -
j_call: TRBJ2-2
cdr3_aa: CASIGQLNTGELFF
cdr3_nt: TGTGCCAGCATTGGCCAGCTAAACACCGGGGAGCTGTTTTTT

clone_size: -
v_call: TRBV7-2
d_call: -
j_call: TRBJ2-1
cdr3_aa: CASSLRRGGGRNEQFF
cdr3_nt: TGTGCCAGCAGCCTCAGAAGGGGAGGTGGGCGAAATGAGCAGTTCTTC

clone_size: -
v_call: TRBV18
d_call: -
j_call: TRBJ2-3
cdr3_aa: CASSLVGLTDTQYF
cdr3_nt: TGTGCCAGCTCACTTGTAGGCCTCACAGATACGCAGTATTTT

clone_size: -
v_call: TRBV27
d_call: -
j_call: TRBJ2-7
cdr3_aa: CASSPSPGRLRDEQYF
cdr3_nt: TGTGCCAGCAGTCCAAGCCCGGGGCGGTTGAGGGACGAGCAGTACTTC

clone_size: -
v_call: TRBV11-2
d_call: -
j_call: TRBJ2-5
cdr3_aa: CASSPWETQYF
cdr3_nt: TGTGCCAGCAGCCCCTGGGAGACCCAGTACTTC

clone_size: -
v_call: TRBV19
d_call: -
j_call: TRBJ1-1
cdr3_aa: CASSIGGSEAFF
cdr3_nt: TGTGCCAGTAGTATAGGAGGATCTGAAGCTTTCTTT

clone_size: -
v_call: TRBV5-1
d_call: -
j_call: TRBJ2-7
cdr3_aa: CASSSPGETSYEQYF
cdr3_nt: TGCGCCAGCAGCTCCCCCGGGGAAACATCCTACGAGCAGTACTTC

clone_size: -
v_call: TRBV6-5
d_call: TRBD1
j_call: TRBJ1-1
cdr3_aa: CASSRQGEAFF
cdr3_nt: TGTGCCAGCAGTCGACAGGGTGAAGCTTTCTTT

clone_size: few
v_call: TRBV30
d_call: -
j_call: TRBJ1-1
cdr3_aa: CAWSVSSPEAFF
cdr3_nt: TGTGCCTGGAGTGTGAGCAGCCCAGAAGCTTTCTTT

clone_size: -
v_call: TRBV6-4
d_call: TRBD2
j_call: TRBJ2-3
cdr3_aa: CASSEQAGGTGTDTQYF
cdr3_nt: TGTGCCAGCAGTGAACAAGCGGGGGGCACTGGCACAGATACGCAGTATTTT

clone_size: -
v_call: TRBV2
d_call: -
j_call: TRBJ2-6
cdr3_aa: CASSEWLHSGANVLTF
cdr3_nt: TGTGCCAGCAGTGAGTGGCTGCACTCTGGGGCCAACGTCCTGACTTTC

clone_size: once
v_call: TRBV4-2
d_call: -
j_call: TRBJ1-2
cdr3_aa: CASSPKTLTGEWGGYTF
cdr3_nt: TGTGCCAGCAGCCCAAAAACCTTGACGGGGGAATGGGGTGGCTACACCTTC

clone_size: -
v_call: TRBV2
d_call: -
j_call: TRBJ2-7
cdr3_aa: CASSRGGDYEQYF
cdr3_nt: TGTGCCAGCAGTAGGGGCGGAGACTACGAGCAGTACTTC

clone_size: -
v_call: TRBV19
d_call: TRBD2
j_call: TRBJ2-1
cdr3_aa: CASRPATSGYNEQFF
cdr3_nt: TGTGCCAGTAGGCCTGCGACTAGCGGCTACAATGAGCAGTTCTTC

clone_size: -
v_call: TRBV19
d_call: -
j_call: TRBJ1-5
cdr3_aa: CASSMAGLNQPQHF
cdr3_nt: TGTGCCAGTAGTATGGCAGGGCTCAATCAGCCCCAGCATTTT

clone_size: -
v_call: TRBV5-3
d_call: -
j_call: TRBJ1-3
cdr3_aa: CARSPVYRVVGNTIYF
cdr3_nt: TGTGCCAGAAGCCCCGTCTACAGGGTTGTGGGAAACACCATATATTTT

clone_size: -
v_call: TRBV27
d_call: -
j_call: TRBJ1-2
cdr3_aa: CASSRPGRRGYTF
cdr3_nt: TGTGCCAGCAGCCGGCCCGGACGTCGTGGCTACACCTTC

clone_size: -
v_call: TRBV6-6
d_call: -
j_call: TRBJ1-1
cdr3_aa: CASSVRGTEAFF
cdr3_nt: TGTGCCAGCAGTGTCCGGGGCACTGAAGCTTTCTTT

clone_size: -
v_call: TRBV5-1
d_call: -
j_call: TRBJ1-1
cdr3_aa: CASSLALGRGTEAFF
cdr3_nt: TGCGCCAGCAGCTTGGCGTTGGGCAGGGGCACTGAAGCTTTCTTT

clone_size: -
v_call: TRBV5-1
d_call: -
j_call: TRBJ1-2
cdr3_aa: CASSLAFGDYTF
cdr3_nt: TGCGCCAGCAGCTTGGCCTTTGGAGACTACACCTTC

clone_size: -
v_call: TRBV28
d_call: TRBD1
j_call: TRBJ1-2
cdr3_aa: CASSPTGTGANYGYTF
cdr3_nt: TGTGCCAGCAGTCCTACCGGGACAGGGGCTAACTATGGCTACACCTTC

clone_size: -
v_call: TRBV10-2
d_call: -
j_call: TRBJ2-5
cdr3_aa: CASRLDGTLQETQYF
cdr3_nt: TGCGCCAGCAGACTCGACGGGACACTGCAAGAGACCCAGTACTTC

clone_size: -
v_call: TRBV7-6
d_call: -
j_call: TRBJ2-7
cdr3_aa: CASSLNLISYEQYF
cdr3_nt: TGTGCCAGCAGCCTTAACCTCATCTCCTACGAGCAGTACTTC

clone_size: -
v_call: TRBV5-5
d_call: TRBD1
j_call: TRBJ1-5
cdr3_aa: CASSSRGTGNQPQHF
cdr3_nt: TGTGCCAGCAGCTCGCGCGGGACAGGGAATCAGCCCCAGCATTTT

clone_size: -
v_call: TRBV18
d_call: -
j_call: TRBJ2-6
cdr3_aa: CASSPGEGANVLTF
cdr3_nt: TGTGCCAGCTCGCCAGGGGAAGGGGCCAACGTCCTGACTTTC

clone_size: -
v_call: TRBV5-4
d_call: -
j_call: TRBJ1-5
cdr3_aa: CASSPTPPGPQHF
cdr3_nt: TGTGCCAGCAGCCCGACCCCGCCGGGACCCCAGCATTTT

clone_size: -
v_call: TRBV5-1
d_call: -
j_call: TRBJ2-6
cdr3_aa: CASSSLDSGANVLTF
cdr3_nt: TGCGCCAGCAGCTCTCTAGACTCTGGGGCCAACGTCCTGACTTTC

clone_size: few
v_call: TRBV9
d_call: -
j_call: TRBJ1-5
cdr3_aa: CASRVVPQHF
cdr3_nt: TGTGCCAGCAGGGTGGTGCCCCAGCATTTT

clone_size: -
v_call: TRBV6-4
d_call: -
j_call: TRBJ1-2
cdr3_aa: CASSAGAGNYGYTF
cdr3_nt: TGTGCCAGCAGCGCTGGGGCCGGCAACTATGGCTACACCTTC

clone_size: few
v_call: TRBV5-1
d_call: TRBD2
j_call: TRBJ2-1
cdr3_aa: CASARTGGSGLAGGEFF
cdr3_nt: TGCGCCAGCGCCCGGACAGGGGGGTCGGGACTAGCGGGGGGAGAGTTCTTC

clone_size: -
v_call: TRBV25-1
d_call: -
j_call: TRBJ1-1
cdr3_aa: CASSDPLTEAFF
cdr3_nt: TGTGCCAGCAGTGACCCCCTCACTGAAGCTTTCTTT

clone_size: -
v_call: TRBV2
d_call: -
j_call: TRBJ2-7
cdr3_aa: CASSQGYEQYF
cdr3_nt: TGTGCCAGCTCCCAGGGTTACGAGCAGTACTTC

clone_size: -
v_call: TRBV5-4
d_call: -
j_call: TRBJ2-1
cdr3_aa: CASSLAGLLTYNEQFF
cdr3_nt: TGTGCCAGCAGCTTGGCCGGACTACTCACCTACAATGAGCAGTTCTTC